This entry concerns a single TCR beta chain. Its binding antigen is unknown. No base-level quality is on record; no much larger clone is a single base apart. Reading the label with the study, this specimen's time point is: about 28 days (+/-7) after the second vaccine dose. AZD1222 recipients whose second dose came at about 4 weeks and those whose second dose came at about 12 weeks were combined into one group, since spike-specific TCR depth and breadth did not differ between the two schedules. Samples from vaccinated people were obtained from the UK trials COV001 and COV002, which included a single-blind randomized controlled phase 2/3 trial of AZD1222 (ChAdOx1 nCoV-19) in healthy adults. For TCRbeta chain sequencing, PBMC samples were collected from trial participants at day 0 and at day 28 after the second dose. The data belong to a study of T cell responses to AZD1222 COVID-19 vaccine (dated by TCRdb to the early 2020s). For context, the study as a whole: A total of about 240 trial participants underwent TCR sequencing, of whom some 210 received two doses of AZD1222 and some 26 received two doses of the MenACWY control vaccine. Trial participants were enrolled by age into 18-55, 56-69 and 70-plus year subgroups, with around 150, 28 and 57 TCR-sequenced participants respectively.

The CDR3 regions of human TCRbeta chains were analyzed by immunosequencing. On the authors' methods: Repertoire TCRs were checked for matches against a reference library of SARS-CoV-2-specific TCRs that had been generated using the MIRA antigen-specificity platform. Breadth was defined as the fraction of unique TCRs that were SARS-CoV-2-associated. Depth was defined as the fraction of total T cells that were SARS-CoV-2-associated. Each spike-specific TCR was assigned to its reactive spike region and to a CD4 or CD8 class using the MIRA data. Log10-transformed breadth and depth values were compared by one-way ANOVA with Sidak's multiple comparisons tests. TCRdb took over this immuneACCESS table, retaining in-frame rearrangements with V and J assigned. Such tables are incomplete; in checked studies, under half of the missing clones stem from an unresolved V gene, and the remainder is unexplained. That table gives V, J and clone size, and the DNA gave D and trimming. A total of about 110,000 clones appear in this sample, approximately 87% of them only once. The ten largest clonotypes hold 4% to 5.5% of the sample.

Overall study outcomes, separate from this receptor: Because no day 14 peak-response samples were available, the repertoires could be characterized only after the peak T cell response. The 56-69-year group was small, and its depth increase did not reach significance, likely because of low power. Conclusions about previously exposed vaccinees are limited, since just 6 or 7 AZD1222 recipients were seropositive for SARS-CoV-2 at baseline. Nearly half of unique spike-specific TCRs reportedly recognized epitopes outside regions mutated in the B.1.351 and B.1.1.7 variants. After two AZD1222 doses, spike-specific TCR breadth and depth were significantly higher than at day 0 and than in MenACWY recipients. CD4 TCRs associated with the vaccine covered the entire spike protein, and the dominant responses were in regions 160-218 and 743-854. Participants were mostly white British, with more females than males. The authors suggested clonal diversity may have been underestimated.

The receptor's source is an adult who received the AZD1222 COVID-19 vaccine. This specimen was peripheral blood, taken 28 days after the second AZD1222 dose.

The CDR3 protein sequence reads: CSVAGSDTIYF. The nucleotides are TGCAGCGTTGCCGGCTCCGACACCATATATTTT. The V and J segments used are TRBV29-1 and TRBJ1-3, with no D gene named confidently. The CDR3 goes from the cysteine to the phenylalanine over 11 residues. Only CDR3 DNA is held: 33 bases, read in frame from base 1. Trimming takes 4 bases from V and 8 bases from J, and the germline ends sit 9 bases apart. Per the germline V gene, SQVTM is the CDR1 and ANQGSEA is the CDR2.